These T cell receptor beta chains were read from a single sample in a study of control samples from healthy donors and cancer patients. Clones were read by immunoSEQ multiplex PCR, and TCRdb kept only the in-frame ones, dropping some. The sample lists roughly 99,000 clones; almost 85% were seen once. Sequencing was done on a sample of blood. The receptors come from a man aged 55 to 70 in good health. Both conserved end residues are part of each CDR3. The order of the fields is CDR3 DNA, CDR3 protein, V gene, clone size, D gene, J gene. A D gene is named only where the DNA matches it firmly. Size is omitted from some rows. Given values are once, few, many or a class for expanded clones.

cdr3_nt: TGTGCCAGCAGCCAAGCCCGTAGCGGTGCCTCCTACGAGCAGTACTTC
cdr3_aa: CASSQARSGASYEQYF
v_call: TRBV3-1/TRBV3-2
clone_size: -
d_call: -
j_call: TRBJ2-7

cdr3_nt: TGTGCCAGCAGCGTAGGGACAGGGCATGGCTACACCTTC
cdr3_aa: CASSVGTGHGYTF
v_call: TRBV9
clone_size: -
d_call: TRBD1
j_call: TRBJ1-2

cdr3_nt: TGTGCCATCACCCCTGGGGCAGACGGCAGGGGTTTGGAATTC
cdr3_aa: CAITPGADGRGLEF
v_call: TRBV10-3
clone_size: few
d_call: -
j_call: TRBJ2-7

cdr3_nt: TGTGCCAGCGCGTGGGAGTACGAGCAGTACTTC
cdr3_aa: CASAWEYEQYF
v_call: TRBV2
clone_size: -
d_call: -
j_call: TRBJ2-7

cdr3_nt: TGCGCCAGCAGTCACCAGACAGTCCCCTCCTCCTACGAGCAGTACTTC
cdr3_aa: CASSHQTVPSSYEQYF
v_call: TRBV23-1
clone_size: -
d_call: -
j_call: TRBJ2-7

cdr3_nt: TGTGCCAGCAGTTGGGACACGGACGAGCAGTACTTC
cdr3_aa: CASSWDTDEQYF
v_call: TRBV6-2/TRBV6-3
clone_size: -
d_call: -
j_call: TRBJ2-7

cdr3_nt: TGTGCCAGCTCCCGCCCCGGGACAGAGGAAGAGTACTTC
cdr3_aa: CASSRPGTEEEYF
v_call: TRBV2
clone_size: -
d_call: TRBD1
j_call: TRBJ2-5

cdr3_nt: TGTGCCAGCAGCTTAGTATCCGGACTTCCCCACGAGCAGTACTTC
cdr3_aa: CASSLVSGLPHEQYF
v_call: TRBV7-9
clone_size: -
d_call: -
j_call: TRBJ2-7

cdr3_nt: TGTGCCAGCCGCGGGACTAGCGGGAGGGCCCGGACCGGGGAGCTGTTTTTT
cdr3_aa: CASRGTSGRARTGELFF
v_call: TRBV25-1
clone_size: -
d_call: TRBD2
j_call: TRBJ2-2

cdr3_nt: TGTGCCAGCAGTCAGGTCAAATATAATTCACCCCTCCACTTT
cdr3_aa: CASSQVKYNSPLHF
v_call: TRBV28
clone_size: -
d_call: -
j_call: TRBJ1-6

cdr3_nt: TGCGCCAGCAGCCAAACCGACAGGCAAGAGACCCAGTACTTC
cdr3_aa: CASSQTDRQETQYF
v_call: TRBV4-1
clone_size: -
d_call: -
j_call: TRBJ2-5

cdr3_nt: TGTGCCAGCAGGACTGAGGGTAAAGTTACCTACAATGAGCAGTTCTTC
cdr3_aa: CASRTEGKVTYNEQFF
v_call: TRBV11-2
clone_size: -
d_call: -
j_call: TRBJ2-1

cdr3_nt: TGTGCCAGCAGCTTGCTTCTCTCTGGGGCCAACGTCCTGACTTTC
cdr3_aa: CASSLLLSGANVLTF
v_call: TRBV5-4
clone_size: -
d_call: -
j_call: TRBJ2-6

cdr3_nt: TGTGCCTGGAGCCCCCCCGGGAGCTCCTACGAGCAGTACTTC
cdr3_aa: CAWSPPGSSYEQYF
v_call: TRBV30
clone_size: -
d_call: -
j_call: TRBJ2-7

cdr3_nt: TGTGCCAGCAGCTTGGGGGGAGGAGGCAATCAGCCCCAGCATTTT
cdr3_aa: CASSLGGGGNQPQHF
v_call: TRBV2
clone_size: -
d_call: -
j_call: TRBJ1-5

cdr3_nt: TGTGCCAGCAGCCCCCCGTACAATGAGCAGTTCTTC
cdr3_aa: CASSPPYNEQFF
v_call: TRBV11-2
clone_size: -
d_call: -
j_call: TRBJ2-1

cdr3_nt: TGTGCCAGCAGTATTCAGGGGGTCAATGAGCAGTTCTTC
cdr3_aa: CASSIQGVNEQFF
v_call: TRBV2
clone_size: -
d_call: TRBD1
j_call: TRBJ2-1

cdr3_nt: TGTGCCAGCAGCTCCCGAAGGGACATCTACGAGCAGTACTTC
cdr3_aa: CASSSRRDIYEQYF
v_call: TRBV7-8
clone_size: -
d_call: -
j_call: TRBJ2-7

cdr3_nt: TGTGCCAGTAGCGTGGGACAGTTAAATCAGCCCCAGCATTTT
cdr3_aa: CASSVGQLNQPQHF
v_call: TRBV19
clone_size: few
d_call: TRBD1
j_call: TRBJ1-5

cdr3_nt: TGTGCCAGCTCACAAGGGACTAGCGGGAGTGGCACAGATACGCAGTATTTT
cdr3_aa: CASSQGTSGSGTDTQYF
v_call: TRBV18
clone_size: -
d_call: TRBD2
j_call: TRBJ2-3

cdr3_nt: TGTGCCACCGCGACAGGGGGTGAAAAACTGTTTTTT
cdr3_aa: CATATGGEKLFF
v_call: TRBV10-3
clone_size: -
d_call: TRBD1
j_call: TRBJ1-4

cdr3_nt: TGTGCCAGCAGCCCACTAGAAGGGGGCAATGAGCAGTTCTTC
cdr3_aa: CASSPLEGGNEQFF
v_call: TRBV4-2
clone_size: few
d_call: -
j_call: TRBJ2-1

cdr3_nt: TGCGCCAGCAGCGAACAGGAGAATTCACCCCTCCACTTT
cdr3_aa: CASSEQENSPLHF
v_call: TRBV5-1
clone_size: -
d_call: -
j_call: TRBJ1-6

cdr3_nt: TGCAGTGCTAAACACAGGGCTGAAGCTTTCTTT
cdr3_aa: CSAKHRAEAFF
v_call: TRBV20-1
clone_size: -
d_call: -
j_call: TRBJ1-1

cdr3_nt: TGTGCCAGCAGCGCCTCTAGCCTAGAGACCCAGTACTTC
cdr3_aa: CASSASSLETQYF
v_call: TRBV6-5
clone_size: -
d_call: -
j_call: TRBJ2-5

cdr3_nt: TGTGCCAGCAGCTTGCGAGGGGTCGGAGGGGCTTATGGCTACACCTTC
cdr3_aa: CASSLRGVGGAYGYTF
v_call: TRBV5-4
clone_size: -
d_call: -
j_call: TRBJ1-2

cdr3_nt: TGTGCCAGCAGTCCGTTAGCGGGAGAGGGAGATACGCAGTATTTT
cdr3_aa: CASSPLAGEGDTQYF
v_call: TRBV6-4
clone_size: -
d_call: TRBD2
j_call: TRBJ2-3

cdr3_nt: TGTGCCAGCAGTGTGCGAGACACTCCCTCAGGGTCACCCCTCCACTTT
cdr3_aa: CASSVRDTPSGSPLHF
v_call: TRBV2
clone_size: -
d_call: -
j_call: TRBJ1-6

cdr3_nt: TGTGCCAGCAGTGAGTTGGGGTCGGGCAATCAGCCCCAGCATTTT
cdr3_aa: CASSELGSGNQPQHF
v_call: TRBV2
clone_size: -
d_call: -
j_call: TRBJ1-5

cdr3_nt: TGTGCCAGCAGTTTATCGTGGAGCTCCTACGAGCAGTACTTC
cdr3_aa: CASSLSWSSYEQYF
v_call: TRBV27
clone_size: -
d_call: -
j_call: TRBJ2-7

cdr3_nt: TGTGCCACCAGTGTGTCAGGGGGCTTGAATGAGCAGTTCTTC
cdr3_aa: CATSVSGGLNEQFF
v_call: TRBV24-1
clone_size: -
d_call: TRBD1
j_call: TRBJ2-1

cdr3_nt: TGTGCCAGCAGCTTTAGACAGGGTGACTACGAGCAGTACTTC
cdr3_aa: CASSFRQGDYEQYF
v_call: TRBV5-6
clone_size: -
d_call: TRBD1
j_call: TRBJ2-7

cdr3_nt: TGTGCCAGCAGCCAAGCCGGGCAGCAGTACTTC
cdr3_aa: CASSQAGQQYF
v_call: TRBV3-1/TRBV3-2
clone_size: -
d_call: -
j_call: TRBJ2-7

cdr3_nt: TGTGCCAGTAGTGATCAAGGGGGGGAGACCCAGTACTTC
cdr3_aa: CASSDQGGETQYF
v_call: TRBV19
clone_size: -
d_call: -
j_call: TRBJ2-5

cdr3_nt: TGTGCCAGCAGTTTAACCAGGAGTACCCAGCATTTT
cdr3_aa: CASSLTRSTQHF
v_call: TRBV28
clone_size: -
d_call: -
j_call: TRBJ1-5

cdr3_nt: TGTGCCAGCAGCCCCCGACTAGTTCCGGGCGAGACCCAGTACTTC
cdr3_aa: CASSPRLVPGETQYF
v_call: TRBV14
clone_size: -
d_call: -
j_call: TRBJ2-5

cdr3_nt: TGCGCCAGCAGCGAGGGGACATATGCTAACTATGGCTACACCTTC
cdr3_aa: CASSEGTYANYGYTF
v_call: TRBV5-1
clone_size: once
d_call: -
j_call: TRBJ1-2

cdr3_nt: TGTGCCAGCAGCCGCCAGGGTCGTGGTAGCACAGATACGCAGTATTTT
cdr3_aa: CASSRQGRGSTDTQYF
v_call: TRBV7-2
clone_size: -
d_call: -
j_call: TRBJ2-3

cdr3_nt: TGTGCCAGCAGCCAGGAAATTTCCTCCTACGAGCAGTACTTC
cdr3_aa: CASSQEISSYEQYF
v_call: TRBV14
clone_size: -
d_call: -
j_call: TRBJ2-7

cdr3_nt: TGTGCCAGCAGCCCACCATCGAGGGATGATGGCTACACCTTC
cdr3_aa: CASSPPSRDDGYTF
v_call: TRBV7-9
clone_size: few
d_call: -
j_call: TRBJ1-2

cdr3_nt: TGTGCCAGCACTCCACCTCGGGGAGGGGCCCACGAGCAGTACTTC
cdr3_aa: CASTPPRGGAHEQYF
v_call: TRBV6-5
clone_size: -
d_call: TRBD2
j_call: TRBJ2-7

cdr3_nt: TGTGCCAGCAGTTTATGGGGGGCGACTGAAAAACTGTTTTTT
cdr3_aa: CASSLWGATEKLFF
v_call: TRBV27
clone_size: -
d_call: -
j_call: TRBJ1-4

cdr3_nt: TGTGCCACCAGTGATTCCGACACGTCCTATGGCTACACCTTC
cdr3_aa: CATSDSDTSYGYTF
v_call: TRBV24-1
clone_size: few
d_call: -
j_call: TRBJ1-2

cdr3_nt: TGTGCCAGTAGTATCTCTGCCGGGGGGGACGAGCAGTACTTC
cdr3_aa: CASSISAGGDEQYF
v_call: TRBV19
clone_size: -
d_call: TRBD2
j_call: TRBJ2-7

cdr3_nt: TGTGCCAGCAGCCAAGCGGGGGGAGGCTACACCTTC
cdr3_aa: CASSQAGGGYTF
v_call: TRBV14
clone_size: -
d_call: -
j_call: TRBJ1-2